These 26 T cell receptor beta chains share one sample of origin, sequenced in a study of read filtering for tumor transcriptome and immune sequencing. The library was built from about 0.4 ug RNA with molecular barcoded adaptors for alpha/delta and beta/gamma chains. TCRdb called the reads again in MiXCR, with one record for every CDR3 protein. The table has tens of thousands of distinct CDR3 sequences, roughly an eighth seen once; the top ten hold 5.5% to 7%. Sequences were obtained from a population of CD138-negative cells sorted from bone marrow. All receptors derive from a donor at least 40 years old with multiple myeloma.

This clonotype is labeled medium-sized. V usage is TRBV20-1 and J usage is TRBJ1-5; maybe TRBD1 (5 bases). The CDR3 extends over 21 amino acids. V dropped 6 bases and J dropped 5 bases, with 38 bases sitting between them. Germline V gene sequence: CDR1 DFQATT, CDR2 SNEGSKA (reference sequence). The CDR3 sequence: CSALPSRGLDLGRAEDQPQHF. The CDR3 DNA is TGCAGTGCCCTCCCCTCGCGAGGGCTCGATCTGGGACGGGCAGAAGATCAGCCCCAGCATTTT.

This clonotype was seen more than once but under ten times. This chain uses TRBV29-1 with TRBJ1-1; perhaps TRBD1 as D (5 bases). This CDR3 region has 15 residues. Trimming took 4 bases from V and 1 from J, leaving 16 bases between them. The V gene's germline CDR1 is SQVTM and CDR2 ANQGSEA. The CDR3, as DNA: TGCAGCGTTGCCTCCGGGTACGGGGGGAACACTGAAGCTTTCTTT. Amino acids: CSVASGYGGNTEAFF.

The chain has TRBV29-1 and TRBJ2-5, with no clear D. Per germline, CDR1 SQVTM and CDR2 ANQGSEA. The CDR3 covers 10 residues. CDR3 residues: CNVSTETQYF. For the CDR3, the DNA is TGCAACGTATCAACGGAGACCCAGTACTTC.

This clonotype was detected ten times or more. The CDR3 sequence is CASSFPETGGAAYEQYF. The CDR3 region has the DNA TGTGCCAGCAGTTTTCCAGAAACAGGGGGCGCTGCCTACGAGCAGTACTTC. V and J are TRBV6-6 and TRBJ2-7; 9 nucleotides align to TRBD1. V was clipped by 4 bases and J by 2 bases; unmatched bases: 12. Germline CDR1 MNHNY, CDR2 SVGAGI (reference sequence). This CDR3 contains 17 residues.

In regard to this clonotype: Relative to the germline gene, one junction end is altered; a read error may explain this. The chain has TRBV20-1 and TRBJ1-1; D is ambiguous. Germline CDR1 is DFQATT and CDR2 is SNEGSKA (reference sequence). This CDR3 spans 13 amino acids. This chain's CDR3 is CSAPDNWNTQAFF. In DNA form, the CDR3 reads TGCAGTGCTCCAGACAACTGGAACACTCAAGCTTTCTTT.

This clonotype occurred many times. The chain is built from TRBV7-2 and TRBJ2-2, with a tentative D call TRBD2 (5 bases). CDR1 is SGHTA, CDR2 FQGNSA, per germline. V lost 1 base and J 0 bases, leaving 6 bases between the germline ends. The CDR3 is made up of 15 amino acids. The CDR3 DNA follows: TGTGCCAGCAGCTTAGACGGGGCGAACACCGGGGAGCTGTTTTTT. Protein: CASSLDGANTGELFF.

This clonotype was seen ten or more times. The J gene is TRBJ2-7, the V gene TRBV28; 7 nucleotides align to TRBD1. Germline V gene sequence: CDR1 MDHEN, CDR2 SYDVKM. After removal of 6 bases from V and 7 bases from J, the junction contained 12 bases not matched to a gene. The CDR3 is 14 amino acids. The CDR3 region is CASSRRDRRVEQYF. CDR3 bases: TGTGCCAGCAGCCGCCGGGACAGACGGGTGGAGCAGTACTTC.

As to this clonotype: This may be a read error, as it is one base from a much larger clone. The chain carries TRBV7-2 and TRBJ2-1; D gene ambiguous. The CDR3 has 14 residues. Germline-derived CDR1 and CDR2 are SGHTA and FQGNSA. CDR3 sequence (DNA): TGTGCCAGCAGCTTAGGATTGGCCTACGATGAGCAGTTCTTC. Its protein product is CASSLGLAYDEQFF.

This clonotype showed up just once. It may be a read error: a sequence one base away is much more abundant. The chain uses TRBV14 and TRBJ2-2; 8 nucleotides line up with TRBD2. Germline V CDR1 and CDR2: SGHDN, FVKESK. This CDR3 region has 17 residues. V dropped 1 base and J dropped 5; count of bases not matched to a gene: 9. CDR3 DNA: TGTGCCAGCAGCCAAGTCCAGCGGGGGAGGGGGACCGGGGAGCTGTTTTTT. Translated, it gives CASSQVQRGRGTGELFF.

With regard to this clonotype: Given a far larger clone just one base away, this is likely a sequencing read error. The rearrangement joins TRBV11-3 to TRBJ2-2; perhaps D is TRBD1 or TRBD2 (5 bases each). The germline V gene encodes CDR1 SGHNT and CDR2 YENEEA. This CDR3 region has 15 residues. The CDR3 loop is CASSSRTGAIGELSF. The CDR3 region has the DNA TGTGCCAGCAGCTCCAGAACCGGGGCGATCGGGGAGCTGTCTTTT.

This clonotype was picked up many times. The chain combines TRBV3-1 with TRBJ2-1; D not certain. This CDR3 is built from 17 residues. The V end lost 3 bases, the J end lost 6 bases, and 21 bases lay between the germline ends. Germline V gene sequence: CDR1 LGHDT, CDR2 YNNKEL (reference sequence). CDR3 residues: CASSQDTHIWGTNEQFF. In DNA, the CDR3 is TGTGCCAGCAGCCAGGATACCCATATCTGGGGAACCAATGAGCAGTTCTTC.

The table lists this clonotype with a few counts. The chain is built from TRBV12-5 and TRBJ2-7, with TRBD2 as a possible D gene (6 bases). V was trimmed by 5 bases and J by 3 bases, leaving 14 bases between them. Germline CDR1 is LGHNT and CDR2 is FRNRAP. The CDR3 sequence is 14 residues long. CDR3 nucleotide sequence: TGTGCTAGTGGTCCCCCACGGAGGGGCTACGAGCAGTACTTC. This translates into CASGPPRRGYEQYF.

The J gene is TRBJ2-1, the V gene TRBV5-1; D uncertain. The germline CDR1 and CDR2 sequences are SGHRS and YFSETQ. Trimming took off 4 bases at V and 4 bases at J, with 6 bases between the two ends. The CDR3 spans 12 residues. CDR3 in amino acids: CASSPRYNEQFF. In DNA form, the CDR3 reads TGCGCCAGCAGCCCCCGATACAATGAGCAGTTCTTC.

This clonotype was counted many times. The chain links TRBV5-1 to TRBJ1-6; 8 positions agree with TRBD1. Germline loops: CDR1 SGHRS, CDR2 YFSETQ. The J segment lost 6 bases and the V segment lost 0 bases, leaving 5 bases of the junction unmatched. The CDR3 is 16 amino acids. CDR3 coding DNA: TGCGCCAGCAGCTTGGGGCTCGGACAGGGTAATTCACCCCTCCACTTT. Translating it yields CASSLGLGQGNSPLHF. Full variable domain (outside the CDR3, taken from reference TRBV5-1 and TRBJ1-6): KAGVTQTPRYLIKTRGQQVTLSCSPISGHRSVSWYQQTPGQGLQFLFEYFSETQRNKGNFPGRFSGRQFSNSRSEMNVSTLELGDSALYLCASSLGLGQGNSPLHFGNGTRLTVT.

This clonotype was observed many times. It may be a read error: a sequence one base away is much more abundant. This sequence joins TRBV11-2 and TRBJ1-4; 11 nucleotides agree with TRBD1. The germline V gene encodes CDR1 SGHAT and CDR2 FQNNGV. The CDR3 loop spans 13 amino acids. CDR3 sequence: CASTGTGGPKRFF. CDR3 coding DNA: TGTGCCAGCACCGGGACAGGGGGTCCGAAACGGTTTTTT. The entire variable domain, with the rest obtained from reference TRBV11-2 and TRBJ1-4, is as follows: EAGVAQSPRYKIIEKRQSVAFWCNPISGHATLYWYQQILGQGPKLLIQFQNNGVVDDSQLPKDRFSAERLKGVDSTLKIQPAKLEDSAVYLCASTGTGGPKRFFGSGTQLSVL.

This clonotype was found many times. This chain connects TRBV6-1 to TRBJ1-1, with D tentatively TRBD1 (6 bases). CDR1 and CDR2 from the germline V gene are MNHNS and SASEGT. Trimming removed 6 bases at V and 5 bases at J, with 16 bases between. The CDR3 sequence is 14 residues long. CDR3 sequence reads: CASRVTLGGTEAFF. For the CDR3, the DNA is TGTGCCAGCAGAGTTACCCTAGGGGGTACTGAAGCTTTCTTT.

At least ten counts were recorded for this clonotype. The rearrangement uses TRBV12-3 or TRBV12-4 and TRBJ2-2, with a weak D call TRBD1 (5 bases). Trimming stripped 7 bases from V and 6 bases from J, with 12 bases between. CDR3 size: 13 residues. The CDR3 region is CASNRVGAGELFF. The CDR3 coding sequence is TGTGCCAGCAACCGGGTAGGGGCCGGGGAGCTGTTTTTT.

In this sample, this clonotype turned up a few times. The V call is TRBV10-1, the J call TRBJ2-7, with D hard to call. Germline values: CDR1 WNHNN, CDR2 SYGVQD (reference sequence). Deletions cut 5 bases from V and 4 bases from J, with 9 bases between. The CDR3 loop spans 12 amino acids. In DNA, the CDR3 is TGCGCCAGCAGTAAGGAAGGATACGAGCAGTACTTC. Its translation is CASSKEGYEQYF.

In this sample, this clonotype turned up many times. The genes are TRBV27 and TRBJ2-2; the D call may be TRBD1 or TRBD2 (6 bases each). CDR1 and CDR2 (germline): MNHEY, SMNVEV (reference sequence). The CDR3 length is 20 residues. With 8 bases removed from V and 4 bases from J, the gap between germline ends came to 32 bases. The CDR3 loop reads CASVGFLRSFSKGGTGELFF. In DNA, the CDR3 is TGTGCCAGCGTGGGGTTCCTACGCTCTTTTTCAAAGGGGGGCACCGGGGAGCTGTTTTTT.

In its sample, this clonotype was seen many times. The genes are TRBV10-2 and TRBJ1-6; the D gene is possibly TRBD1 (5 bases). This CDR3 comprises 18 residues. V lost 0 bases and J lost 0, with 12 bases in between. Germline V gene sequence: CDR1 WSHSY, CDR2 SAAADI. CDR3 nucleotide sequence: TGCGCCAGCAGTGAGTCAGGGACGAGGAGCTCCTATAATTCACCCCTCCACTTT. Translation gives CASSESGTRSSYNSPLHF.

This clonotype is a singleton in its sample. A far larger clone differs by one base, so this is likely a read error. The CDR3 ends on some other residue instead of the conserved phenylalanine or tryptophan, so this is likely a read error. This chain links TRBV6-5 with TRBJ1-1; D perhaps matches TRBD1 (6 bases). Trimming shortened V by 5 bases and J by 1 base, and 8 bases separated the two germline ends. Per the germline V gene, CDR1 is MNHEY and CDR2 is SVGAGI. The CDR3 extends over 13 amino acids. The CDR3, as DNA: TGTGCCAGCAGTGGACAGAGGAACACTGAAGCTTTCCTT. Protein: CASSGQRNTEAFL.

This clonotype was seen repeatedly, ten times or more. The chain employs TRBV19 and TRBJ2-5, with D unclear. The CDR3 runs to 12 residues. Trimming stripped 0 bases from V and 5 bases from J, with 4 bases between. Germline assignment: CDR1 LNHDA and CDR2 SQIVND (reference sequence). Here the CDR3 DNA reads TGTGCCAGTAGTATAGATCCCGAGACCCAGTACTTC. Translation: CASSIDPETQYF.

A remark on this clonotype: A far larger clone is one nucleotide away, so this likely arose from a read error. The rearrangement links TRBV7-2 to TRBJ1-1; no clear D. The CDR3 covers 14 residues. Germline values: CDR1 SGHTA, CDR2 FQGNSA. The CDR3 protein is CVSSFSQMNTEAFF. CDR3 in DNA: TGTGTCAGCAGCTTCTCACAGATGAACACTGAAGCTTTCTTT.

In regard to this clonotype: The junction departs from germline at one end; a sequencing error may be responsible. This chain links TRBV3-1 with TRBJ2-1; possible D gene TRBD2, 5 bases. The CDR3 length is 15 residues. CDR1 and CDR2 from the germline V gene are LGHDT and YNNKEL (reference sequence). The CDR3 nucleotides are TGTGCCAGCAGCCAAGAGCCAGATTCCTACAATGAGCGGTTCTTT. Translation: CASSQEPDSYNERFF.

This clonotype was recorded many times. The chain joins TRBV29-1 to TRBJ1-5, with D maybe TRBD1 (5 bases). The CDR3 runs to 13 residues. V was trimmed by 6 bases and J by 3 bases, leaving 12 bases between them. CDR1 and CDR2 from the germline V gene are SQVTM and ANQGSEA. CDR3 sequence: CSVNLGDNQPQHF. Here the CDR3 DNA reads TGCAGCGTCAATCTGGGGGACAATCAGCCCCAGCATTTT.

This clonotype was counted ten times or more. The chain uses TRBV29-1 and TRBJ2-1; TRBD2 matches 7 bases. This CDR3 has 15 residues. Germline values: CDR1 SQVTM, CDR2 ANQGSEA. V lost 3 bases and J lost 5; bases outside the gene matches: 10. In nucleotides, the CDR3 is TGCAGCGTTGAGGGCGGGAGCGGACTGAACAATGAGCAGTTCTTC. Its protein is CSVEGGSGLNNEQFF.